A single sample gave rise to the 6 T cell receptor beta chains below, sequenced in a study of cytomegalovirus exposure and HLA in healthy donors. PCR was performed using 60 Vbeta and 13 Jbeta primers. The assay was immunoSEQ multiplex PCR, and TCRdb's table has in-frame clones only and misses some. The sample consists of roughly 220,000 clones, around 83% of them appearing once. Sequenced: PBMCs. These receptors all come from a woman in her thirties or forties in good health and CMV-seronegative.

The V gene is TRBV5-1, the J gene TRBJ1-2; D is unclear. The germline CDR1 and CDR2 sequences are SGHRS and YFSETQ. There are 13 residues in the CDR3. V was cut by 1 base and J by 6 bases, with 10 bases left in between. The CDR3 DNA reads as TGCGCCAGCAGCTTGATGGCCCGTGATGGCTACACCTTC. This translates into CASSLMARDGYTF.

The gene calls are TRBV6-5 and TRBJ1-3, with no clear D. This CDR3 has 13 residues. V shed 5 bases and J shed 7 bases, with 12 bases lying between them. Germline V gene data show CDR1 as MNHEY and CDR2 as SVGAGI. CDR3 protein: CASSPGRGNTIYF. The CDR3, as DNA: TGTGCCAGCAGTCCCGGGCGAGGGAACACCATATATTTT.

This chain connects TRBV6-5 to TRBJ1-2; 8 bases are a match to TRBD1. V was pared by 10 bases and J by 10 bases, with 11 bases of the junction left unmatched. The germline gives CDR1 MNHEY, CDR2 SVGAGI. This CDR3 has 12 residues. CDR3 DNA sequence: TGTGCCATATACCGGACAGGGTCGGACTACACCTTC. Amino acid sequence: CAIYRTGSDYTF.

This sequence joins TRBV15 and TRBJ2-1; 11 bases fit TRBD2. The ends lost 5 bases at V and 4 bases at J; junction bases unmatched: 10. This CDR3 contains 17 residues. Germline-derived CDR1 and CDR2 are LNHNV and YYDKDF (reference sequence). CDR3 sequence (DNA): TGTGCCACCAGCGGCGGAAGGACTAGCGGGCGATACAATGAGCAGTTCTTC. Translated: CATSGGRTSGRYNEQFF.

This chain links TRBV19 with TRBJ2-5, with D tentatively TRBD1 (6 bases). Trimming left V 3 bases short and J 5 bases short, with 22 bases between. Looked up from germline, CDR1 is LNHDA and CDR2 is SQIVND (reference sequence). The CDR3 has 17 amino acids. The CDR3 sequence: CASSMRRLGADGETQYF. The CDR3 DNA follows: TGTGCCAGTAGTATGAGGCGTTTGGGGGCGGACGGGGAGACCCAGTACTTC.

This chain links TRBV2 with TRBJ2-2; D remains unclear. Germline CDR1 reads SNHLY; CDR2 reads FYNNEI. CDR3 length equals 15 residues. Trimming left V 4 bases short and J 1 base short, with 10 bases between. In DNA, the CDR3 is TGTGCCAGCAGTGTCCAGACAAGGAACACCGGGGAGCTGTTTTTT. Protein: CASSVQTRNTGELFF.